This T cell receptor (beta chain) comes out of a study of cytomegalovirus exposure and HLA in healthy donors. V was pared by 2 bases and J by 0 bases, with 14 bases between. In germline, CDR1 is SGHTA, CDR2 FQGTGA. The CDR3 extends over 17 amino acids. PCR involved 60 Vbeta and 13 Jbeta primers. Profiled with immunoSEQ multiplex PCR; TCRdb holds only in-frame clones, not every one. This sample has 240,000 or so clones, with over 70% found just once. This clone is a singleton in its sample. The gene calls are TRBV7-3 and TRBJ2-1, with D perhaps matching TRBD2 (6 bases). Sequencing used PBMCs. This TCR derives from an older woman in good health and CMV-seropositive. CDR3 sequence: CASSLVGGIGSYNEQFF. The CDR3 DNA reads TGTGCCAGCAGCTTAGTCGGCGGGATTGGCTCCTACAATGAGCAGTTCTTC.